The TCR beta chain described here comes from a study of beta chain features in type 1 diabetes. Germline V gives CDR1 SQVTM, CDR2 ANQGSEA. This CDR3 comprises 12 residues. Trimming cost V 5 bases and J 0 bases, with 5 bases left between them. This clone has only a few counts. The identical CDR3 is also encoded by other nucleotide sequences in the sample. In all sorted populations, purity surpassed 95%. Expressed TCRB transcripts got sequenced, as all isolated RNA was reverse transcribed. The protocol was immunoSEQ multiplex PCR, while the TCRdb copy is restricted to in-frame clones and leaves out a portion. This sample has 350,000 to 450,000 clones; about 14% occur once, and the top ten carry under 0.02%.

The receptor was isolated from a young woman in good health. The chain carries TRBV29-1 and TRBJ1-5; D unresolved. What was sequenced was naive CD4+ T cells from blood. The CDR3 nucleotides read TGCAGCGTTCGAGATAGCAATCAGCCCCAGCATTTT. It specifies CSVRDSNQPQHF.